This T cell receptor beta chain was recorded in a study of cytomegalovirus exposure and HLA in healthy donors. Overall study: Researchers found that about 82% of 300 to 450 genotyped donors fell within the Caucasian-associated ancestry cluster.

Study findings and constraints: In a later analysis, specific HLA alleles were associated with 15,000 to 20,000 TCR beta sequences at a 0.05 false discovery rate. The authors later found TCR association rates varying by HLA locus, with DRB1 most and HLA-C fewest. Within the data, a cluster of highly shared sequence variants was likely a sequencing artifact.

This clone appeared a single time. Its antigen is as yet unknown. The V end was cut by 7 bases, the J end by 0 bases, with 10 bases between. Germline V gene data show CDR1 as MNHNS and CDR2 as SASEGT. The CDR3 is made up of 13 amino acids. Primers: 60 Vbeta forward and 13 Jbeta reverse. The assay was immunoSEQ multiplex PCR, and TCRdb's table has in-frame clones only and misses some. The table has roughly 120,000 clones, roughly 82% seen once. The chain is built from TRBV6-1 and TRBJ2-7, with D possibly matching TRBD2 (5 bases). This TCR was sampled from a human donor in good health. Specimen: PBMCs. CDR3 coding DNA: TGTGCCAGCACTTCCGGGAACTCCTACGAGCAGTACTTC. Translating it yields CASTSGNSYEQYF.